Included here is one T cell receptor (beta chain) sequence, with context. Its antigen is still unknown. Trimming took 3 bases from V and 7 from J, leaving 16 bases between them. The CDR3 is 15 amino acids. The germline V gene has CDR1 MGHRA and CDR2 YSYEKL. Making use of molecular barcodes, quantitative 5'-RACE generated TCR beta libraries. Each CDR3 protein is one row after TCRdb ran MiXCR on the 5' RACE reads. The sample contains about 150,000 distinct CDR3 sequences, roughly 44% of which appear only once. This sample is drawn from a study of CD8 T cells in ankylosing spondylitis. Study results and caveats: Made up of about eight highly homologous variants, a TCR beta motif appeared characteristic of ankylosing spondylitis blood. The authors found the disease-linked clones to be CD8+ and relatively rare in peripheral blood.

This clonotype originated in a male donor with ankylosing spondylitis. This chain links TRBV4-1 with TRBJ2-1; D not certain. Specimen: synovial fluid, either unsorted or a sorted T cell fraction (not recorded which). CDR3 amino acids: CASSHAFEARNEQFF. The CDR3 DNA reads TGCGCCAGCAGCCATGCGTTTGAGGCGAGAAATGAGCAGTTCTTC.